The entry below gives a single TCR beta chain sequence along with its context. There is no known antigen for this receptor. Per-base quality was not reported, and no clone a single base away is much larger than it. This specimen belongs to a study of T-cell memory formation after mild COVID-19 (dated by TCRdb to the early 2020s). Regarding the complete study: TCR sequence clusters from the two donors were found to be largely donor specific. In a couple of donors, T-cell clones that expanded and contracted after mild COVID-19 were followed by sequencing TCRalpha and TCRbeta repertoires longitudinally. The cohort was made up of two young adult volunteers, one female and one male, who were previously healthy.

V is reduced by 2 bases and J by 6 bases, leaving a spacing of 8 bases between them. The CDR3 numbers 12 residues from cysteine through phenylalanine. The entry retains the CDR3 DNA only, 36 bases that are in frame from base 1. Per the germline V gene, SGHAT is the CDR1 and FQNNGV is the CDR2. This sample was sequenced with an Illumina NovaSeq 6000. TCRalpha and TCRbeta cDNA libraries were constructed by 5'RACE with constant-segment primers, with sample barcodes and unique molecular identifiers being introduced. RNA was extracted from every sample with Trizol reagent. Library amplification was performed in two PCR steps, and a second sample barcode and Illumina TruSeq adapters were introduced in the second step. The libraries were sequenced on an Illumina NovaSeq using 2 x 150 bp paired-end reads. The study's processing was this. With migec v1.2.7, reads were demultiplexed and then collapsed into UMI-guided consensus sequences. Using mixcr v2.1.11, UMI consensuses were aligned to TRA and TRB V and J templates and then assembled into clonotypes. Clonotypes were classified as expanded or contracted when called significant by both edgeR and NoisET, with noise models trained on biological replicates. For edgeR calls, a false discovery rate-adjusted p below 0.01 and a log2 fold-change threshold of 1 were applied. As an exploratory analysis of dynamics, PCA with hierarchical clustering was applied to max-normalized trajectories of the 1000 most abundant clonotypes. The CD4 or CD8 phenotype of responding clones was assigned using the separately sequenced CD4+ and CD8+ repertoires. TCRdb's own reprocessing of the public reads used fastp at Q25 and MiXCR and kept productive beta chains. All rows with the same CDR3 protein become a single entry with the most common DNA and genes. For this entry, the V and J calls and clone size follow TCRdb and not the study's own pipeline. This sample comprises around 340,000 distinct CDR3 sequences, more than 15% of them detected only once. Of the sample, around 20% falls within the top ten clones.

Ficoll-Paque density gradient centrifugation was used to isolate PBMCs. What the study reported, not specific to this receptor: Clones contracting from day 15 to 85 had balanced CD4/CD8 phenotypes, while a second wave expanding from day 15 to 37 was biased towards CD4+. Only two mild cases were covered in the study, and larger cohorts including severe cases with pre-infection samples were considered necessary. Some responding clones were detected in pre-infection memory, which suggested that pre-existing cross-reactive memory T cells had joined the SARS-CoV-2 response. Contracting CD4+ clones turned up mainly in the CM and EM memory subsets, whereas EMRA was where CD8+ clones were enriched. Whether the second-wave clones peaking on day 37 were SARS-CoV-2 specific was not confirmed.

This TCR was recovered from a man between 18 and 29 years old who had mild COVID-19 (a few samples of this study predate the infection). The sample titles of this study are shuffled in the database, so cell type and time point are left out; the donor was told from shared clones. The chain employs TRBV11-2 and TRBJ2-7, with an unclear D gene assignment. Sequenced input: PBMCs or a T cell subset sorted from them (not recorded which). The sequence in DNA is TGTGCCAGCAGCTTAACCTCGGTCGAGCAGTACTTC. It translates as CASSLTSVEQYF.